Sequencing of this T cell receptor beta chain was carried out in a study of Tregs in tolerant kidney transplant recipients. Profiling relied on immunoSEQ multiplex PCR, and the TCRdb table lists in-frame clones only, not all of them. The table lists under 40,000 clones, with about an eighth in the top ten. Findings and limits, study-wide: Few patients were studied, so findings need validation in larger groups. Expanding Tregs on activated donor B cells appeared to best identify donor-specific TCRbeta clones.

Germline loops: CDR1 SNHLY, CDR2 FYNNEI. The CDR3 spans 17 residues. The V end lost 6 bases, the J end lost 0 bases, and 15 bases lay between the germline ends. In the case of this clone: Antigen unknown. Sequencing ends 3 residues short of the CDR3 end; the germline J gene provides the rest.

This receptor was identified in a human donor who received a combined kidney and bone marrow transplant. The chain couples TRBV2 to TRBJ2-6; tentatively, D is TRBD2 (5 bases). Source: CD8+ T cells from blood, taken before the transplant. The CDR3 DNA, read in part, is TGTGCCAGCAGACCGGGGATTCTCAGCTCTGGGGCCAACGTC. Residues: CASRPGILSSGANV. The full-length CDR3 reads as CASRPGILSSGANVLTF.